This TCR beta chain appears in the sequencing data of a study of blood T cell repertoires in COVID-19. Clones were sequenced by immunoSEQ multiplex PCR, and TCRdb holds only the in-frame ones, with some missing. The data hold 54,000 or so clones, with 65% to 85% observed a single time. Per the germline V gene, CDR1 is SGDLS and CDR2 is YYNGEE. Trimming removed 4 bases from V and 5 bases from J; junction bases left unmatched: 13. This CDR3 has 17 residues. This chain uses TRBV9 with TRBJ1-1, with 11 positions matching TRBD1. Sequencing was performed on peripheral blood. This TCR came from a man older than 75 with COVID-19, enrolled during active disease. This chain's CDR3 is CASSPQDRGPRGTEAFF. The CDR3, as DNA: TGTGCCAGCAGCCCTCAGGACAGGGGGCCTCGAGGGACTGAAGCTTTCTTT.